Below are 27 T cell receptor beta chains sequenced from a single sample in a study of identical twins. One entry per CDR3 protein results from TCRdb running MiXCR on the 5' RACE reads. The table records 1.5 million to 2 million distinct CDR3 sequences, about 32% of them present only once. Sequencing was carried out using cord blood. These receptors all come from a newborn girl in good health.

This chain connects TRBV10-3 to TRBJ2-5, with TRBD2 matching 8 bases. Per the germline V gene, CDR1 is ENHRY and CDR2 is SYGVKD. This CDR3 is built from 12 residues. Trimming took 8 bases from V and 4 from J; bases not matched to a gene: 3. This CDR3 reads CAIGGGRETQYF. The CDR3 DNA follows: TGTGCCATCGGCGGGGGGAGAGAGACCCAGTACTTC.

Only a few counts were recorded for this clonotype. The chain combines TRBV28 with TRBJ2-5; D is uncertain. CDR3 length equals 14 residues. Germline V gene data show CDR1 as MDHEN and CDR2 as SYDVKM. V lost 6 bases to trimming and J lost 7 bases, with 18 bases between them. Written as DNA, the CDR3 is TGTGCCAGCAGCCTTATGCCCTCTATAGGGACCCAGTACTTC. It yields the protein CASSLMPSIGTQYF.

A few counts support this clonotype. The gene calls are TRBV2 and TRBJ2-5; 7 bases map to TRBD2. This CDR3 has 14 amino acids. V dropped 8 bases and J dropped 5; count of bases not matched to a gene: 11. From germline, CDR1 is SNHLY and CDR2 FYNNEI. The CDR3 here is CASFLLGRGETQYF. CDR3 bases: TGTGCCAGCTTCCTACTAGGGCGGGGGGAGACCCAGTACTTC. The variable domain in full, with the rest retrieved from reference TRBV2 and TRBJ2-5, is EPEVTQTPSHQVTQMGQEVILRCVPISNHLYFYWYRQILGQKVEFLVSFYNNEISEKSEIFDDQFSVERPDGSNFTLKIRSTKLEDSAMYFCASFLLGRGETQYFGPGTRLLVL.

This clonotype was detected once. This may be a read error, as it is one base from a much larger clone. The chain combines TRBV29-1 with TRBJ2-4; D is uncertain. The DNA end favors TRBJ2-7, so the J call may be wrong. This CDR3 is built from 13 residues. Germline values: CDR1 SQVTM, CDR2 ANQGSEA. In DNA, the CDR3 is TGCAGCGTTGGGAATGGTGGAACCCACGAGCAGTACTTC. Translation gives CSVGNGGTHEQYF.

V usage is TRBV9 and J usage is TRBJ2-7; D could derive from TRBD1 or TRBD2 (6 bases each). The end of the DNA fits TRBJ2-5 better, so the J call may be wrong. The CDR3 sequence is 15 residues long. From germline, CDR1 is SGDLS and CDR2 YYNGEE. The CDR3 spells CASSPRTGIGGTQYF. The CDR3 nucleotides read TGTGCCAGCAGCCCCAGAACAGGGATCGGGGGGACCCAGTACTTC.

The rearrangement joins TRBV20-1 to TRBJ2-7, with 10 positions matching TRBD2. The end of the DNA aligns better with TRBJ2-5, so the J call may be wrong. Germline V gene data show CDR1 as DFQATT and CDR2 as SNEGSKA (reference sequence). The CDR3 runs 14 residues. The CDR3 loop is CSAPPSGRTETQYF. In nucleotides, the CDR3 is TGCAGTGCGCCCCCTAGCGGGAGAACGGAGACCCAGTACTTC.

DNA for the CDR3: TGTGCCAGCAGTCCCAGGACTTCTTCGGGCTACAATGAGCAGTTCTTC. Its translation: CASSPRTSSGYNEQFF. The chain is built from TRBV12-3 or TRBV12-4 and TRBJ2-1, with D perhaps TRBD2 (5 bases). V lost 5 bases, J lost 3 bases, and 17 bases lay in between. This CDR3 has 16 residues.

This clonotype was observed a few times. V gene TRBV6-5 combines with J gene TRBJ1-2; TRBD1 matches at 7 bases. The CDR3 sequence is 12 residues long. Germline CDR1 reads MNHEY; CDR2 reads SVGAGI. V shed 6 bases and J 6 bases; nucleotides not matched to a gene: 4. The CDR3 here is CASRLQGHGYTF. The CDR3 DNA follows: TGTGCCAGCAGACTACAGGGGCATGGCTACACCTTC.

In its sample, this clonotype was seen a few times. As DNA, the CDR3 is TGTGCCAGCAGTGGACAGGGACCCAAACTGTTTTTT. It codes for CASSGQGPKLFF. The chain links TRBV25-1 to TRBJ1-4, with 7 bases identical to TRBD1. CDR1 is MGHDK, CDR2 SYGVNS, per germline. This CDR3 comprises 12 residues. V was clipped by 4 bases and J by 11 bases; unmatched bases: 4.

As regards this clonotype: The junction departs from germline at one end; a sequencing error may be responsible. CDR3 sequence reads: CCARNPKGLALETQYF. The CDR3 DNA sequence: TGCTGTGCTAGAAATCCGAAGGGACTAGCGCTCGAGACCCAGTACTTC. The chain carries TRBV20-1 and TRBJ2-5, with 10 bases fitting TRBD2. The germline V gene has CDR1 DFQATT and CDR2 SNEGSKA (reference sequence). The CDR3 sequence is 16 residues long.

The sample holds a few counts of this clonotype. This chain connects TRBV6-1 to TRBJ2-7; D not certain. This CDR3 region has 12 residues. The V and J ends lost 6 bases and 6 bases respectively, with 12 bases between them. Germline V gene data show CDR1 as MNHNS and CDR2 as SASEGT. For the CDR3, the DNA is TGTGCCAGCAGAACCGAATATAGCGAGCAGTACTTC. It is translated as CASRTEYSEQYF.

The V gene is TRBV27, the J gene TRBJ2-5; 12 nucleotides line up with TRBD2. Germline trimming cut 11 bases from V and 11 bases from J; bases unmatched to any gene: 24. CDR1 is MNHEY and CDR2 is SMNVEV in the germline V gene (reference sequence). The CDR3 is 17 residues long. CDR3 protein: CAARGLAGSQLANEQYF. The DNA for the CDR3 is TGTGCCGCCCGAGGACTAGCGGGATCGCAGTTAGCCAATGAGCAGTACTTC.

This chain joins TRBV10-3 and TRBJ2-3; D is possibly TRBD1 or TRBD2 (5 bases each). The CDR3 spans 14 residues. The germline gives CDR1 ENHRY, CDR2 SYGVKD. V lost 9 bases, J lost 2 bases, and 15 bases lay in between. CDR3 DNA sequence: TGTGCCATTAGGGACCATCCCATCACAGATACGCAGTATTTT. Its protein is CAIRDHPITDTQYF.

This clonotype was detected only a few times. The CDR3 region is CASSQDRLDRPNQPQHF. The DNA of the CDR3 is TGTGCCAGCAGCCAAGACCGACTAGACAGGCCTAATCAGCCCCAGCATTTT. This sequence joins TRBV3-1 and TRBJ1-5, with D maybe TRBD1 (6 bases). Trimming left V 0 bases short and J 4 bases short, with 16 bases between. The CDR3 spans 17 residues. Germline CDR1 and CDR2: LGHDT and YNNKEL (reference sequence).

This clonotype has only a few counts. The chain carries TRBV4-1 and TRBJ1-5; D gene uncertain. CDR1 is MGHRA, CDR2 YSYEKL, per germline. Between the trimmed V and J ends, which lost 0 bases and 4 bases, there was a span of 10 bases. This CDR3 is built from 15 residues. Here the CDR3 reads CASSQDWQPNQPQHF. As DNA, the CDR3 is TGCGCCAGCAGCCAAGACTGGCAGCCGAATCAGCCCCAGCATTTT.

The chain couples TRBV28 to TRBJ1-5, with 7 bases fitting TRBD1. V gave up 6 bases and J gave up 0 bases; unmatched junction bases: 5. The CDR3 consists of 15 residues. Germline CDR1 and CDR2: MDHEN and SYDVKM. The CDR3, as DNA: TGTGCCAGCAGAGACAGGGCTCTTAGCAATCAGCCCCAGCATTTT. Translated: CASRDRALSNQPQHF.

The gene calls are TRBV7-2 and TRBJ2-7; the match to TRBD1 covers 8 bases. This CDR3 has 17 residues. The ends lost 4 bases at V and 3 bases at J; junction bases unmatched: 14. Germline V gives CDR1 SGHTA, CDR2 FQGNSA. The DNA of the CDR3 is TGTGCCAGCAGCTCACCCTTCAGGGGACAGGTCAACTACGAGCAGTACTTC. As protein: CASSSPFRGQVNYEQYF.

In this sample, this clonotype turned up a few times. The DNA of the CDR3 is TGTGCCAGCGGGGTGGAGGGCCTCAACAATGAGCAGTTCTTC. Protein: CASGVEGLNNEQFF. The chain combines TRBV28 with TRBJ2-1; weak D call: TRBD2 (6 bases). The CDR3 is 14 residues long. Looked up from germline, CDR1 is MDHEN and CDR2 is SYDVKM. V lost 8 bases and J 5 bases, leaving 16 bases between the germline ends.

The chain links TRBV10-3 to TRBJ2-3; weak D call: TRBD1 (5 bases). In germline, CDR1 is ENHRY, CDR2 SYGVKD. The CDR3 is made up of 14 amino acids. Trimming shortened V by 3 bases and J by 2 bases, and 9 bases separated the two germline ends. The CDR3 DNA reads TGTGCCATCAGTGAATCAGGGTACACAGATACGCAGTATTTT. It is translated as CAISESGYTDTQYF.

This clonotype was detected a few times. CDR3 sequence: CASSDTSYSPLHF. Written as DNA, the CDR3 is TGTGCCAGCAGCGACACGTCCTATTCACCCCTCCACTTT. This chain joins TRBV2 and TRBJ1-6; D is undetermined. The CDR3 runs 13 residues. In germline, CDR1 is SNHLY, CDR2 FYNNEI. V lost 6 bases and J lost 8, with 11 bases in between.

CDR3 nucleotides: TGTGCCAGCAGTTACCCCGCGGCAGGTGAGCAGTTCTTC. Its protein product is CASSYPAAGEQFF. This chain connects TRBV6-2 or TRBV6-3 to TRBJ2-1; no firm D call. This CDR3 comprises 13 residues. The germline gives CDR1 MNHEY, CDR2 SVGEGT. The V gene lost 2 bases and the J gene lost 9 bases, with 11 bases spanning the gap.

The gene calls are TRBV27 and TRBJ1-3; D is unresolved. V shed 7 bases and J shed 1 base, with 11 bases lying between them. The CDR3 sequence is 14 residues long. The germline CDR1 and CDR2 sequences are MNHEY and SMNVEV (reference sequence). CDR3 DNA: TGTGCCAGCACTATGGCGGGGTCTGGAAACACCATATATTTT. It is translated as CASTMAGSGNTIYF.

The J gene is TRBJ1-6, the V gene TRBV21-1. TRBV21-1 is shown as a pseudogene. The CDR3 is 18 residues long. As DNA, the CDR3 is TGTGCCAGCAGCAAAGCCCGGTTTCCCAGCTCCTATAATTCACCCCTCCACTTT. It codes for CASSKARFPSSYNSPLHF.

This clonotype has just a few counts. The chain uses TRBV4-2 and TRBJ2-5; tentative D call: TRBD1 (6 bases). This CDR3 region has 15 residues. The V and J ends lost 4 bases and 0 bases respectively, with 12 bases between them. The germline V gene has CDR1 LGHNA and CDR2 YNFKEQ. CDR3 amino acids: CASSRVGTYQETQYF. The CDR3 DNA reads as TGTGCCAGCAGCCGGGTCGGGACATACCAAGAGACCCAGTACTTC.

This clonotype was seen only a few times. The rearrangement links TRBV5-1 to TRBJ2-7; D possibly corresponds to TRBD1 (6 bases). In germline, CDR1 is SGHRS, CDR2 YFSETQ. The CDR3 is 16 residues long. V was trimmed by 0 bases and J by 3 bases, leaving 16 bases between them. The CDR3 DNA sequence: TGCGCCAGCAGCTTGGGACCTGACAGGAGCGGCTACGAGCAGTACTTC. Protein sequence: CASSLGPDRSGYEQYF.

To note about this clonotype: A much larger clone lies one base from this, so it may be a read error. This chain uses TRBV25-1 with TRBJ2-7; 7 nucleotides line up with TRBD1. Germline V gene lookup returns CDR1 MGHDK and CDR2 SYGVNS. The length of the CDR3 is 13 residues. CDR3 sequence: CAGRVQGSNEQYF. Here the CDR3 DNA reads TGTGCCGGCAGAGTACAGGGGTCTAACGAGCAGTACTTC.

The gene calls are TRBV27 and TRBJ2-5; 9 bases line up with TRBD2. CDR1 is MNHEY, CDR2 SMNVEV, per germline (reference sequence). After removal of 2 bases from V and 6 bases from J, the junction contained 13 bases not matched to a gene. The CDR3 contains 17 residues. CDR3 DNA sequence: TGTGCCAGCAGTTTAAGTGGTAGCGGGAGATTCGTGAAGACCCAGTACTTC. Translated, it gives CASSLSGSGRFVKTQYF.